Listed here are 9 T cell receptor beta chains from one sample, sequenced in a study of blood T cell repertoires in COVID-19. Data came from immunoSEQ multiplex PCR; TCRdb stores just in-frame clones and leaves some out. The repertoire includes around 130,000 clones, just under 80% of them detected once, and about a sixth sits in the top ten. Sequencing was performed on peripheral blood. These receptors were taken from a man in his 60s with active or convalescent COVID-19.

V and J are TRBV5-4 and TRBJ2-1; TRBD1 matches at 12 bases. The CDR3 sequence is 17 residues long. CDR1 is SGHNT, CDR2 YYREEE, per germline (reference sequence). V was pared by 7 bases and J by 6 bases, with 14 bases of the junction left unmatched. For the CDR3, the DNA is TGTGCCAGCTGGGGGGGGACAGGGGGCGTCCTCAGCAATGAGCAGTTCTTC. Translating it yields CASWGGTGGVLSNEQFF.

V usage is TRBV27 and J usage is TRBJ1-2, with a tentative D call TRBD1 (5 bases). With 2 bases removed from V and 7 bases from J, the gap between germline ends came to 11 bases. Germline V gene data show CDR1 as MNHEY and CDR2 as SMNVEV (reference sequence). The CDR3 has 13 residues. This chain's CDR3 is CASSLKRGSGYTF. CDR3 nucleotides: TGTGCCAGCAGTTTAAAGCGGGGGAGTGGCTACACCTTC.

This chain connects TRBV15 to TRBJ2-7; 8 nucleotides line up with TRBD1. J was trimmed by 5 bases and V by 5 bases; bases with no gene match: 5. CDR1 LNHNV and CDR2 YYDKDF come from the germline V gene (reference sequence). The CDR3 is made up of 13 amino acids. CDR3 nucleotide sequence: TGTGCCACCAGCCGGGACAGGTCTCACGAGCAGTACTTC. Translation: CATSRDRSHEQYF.

This clone was recorded a few times. V usage is TRBV27 and J usage is TRBJ2-2; D unresolved. Trimming left V 3 bases short and J 5 bases short, with 7 bases between. Germline assignment: CDR1 MNHEY and CDR2 SMNVEV (reference sequence). The CDR3 totals 13 residues. The CDR3 coding sequence is TGTGCCAGCAGTTTGTACGAGACCGGGGAGCTGTTTTTT. Translated, it gives CASSLYETGELFF.

The V call is TRBV30, the J call TRBJ1-2; D call uncertain. The CDR3 covers 13 residues. Trimming removed 3 bases at V and 10 bases at J, with 18 bases between. In germline, CDR1 is GTSNPN, CDR2 SVGIG (reference sequence). The CDR3 loop reads CAWSPWAESSYTF. The CDR3 nucleotides read TGTGCCTGGAGCCCATGGGCAGAATCGTCCTACACCTTC. Full variable domain (missing parts from reference TRBV30 and TRBJ1-2): SQTIHQWPATLVQPVGSPLSLECTVEGTSNPNLYWYRQAAGRGLQLLFYSVGIGQISSEVPQNLSASRPQDRQFILSSKKLLLSDSGFYLCAWSPWAESSYTFGSGTRLTVV.

The chain combines TRBV5-4 with TRBJ2-2, with a possible D match to TRBD2 (5 bases). Between the trimmed V and J ends, which lost 0 bases and 1 base, there was a span of 7 bases. Germline CDR1 and CDR2: SGHNT and YYREEE (reference sequence). CDR3 length: 15 residues. For the CDR3, the DNA is TGTGCCAGCAGCTTGGTCGGGGTGAACACCGGGGAGCTGTTTTTT. Translation gives CASSLVGVNTGELFF.

V and J are TRBV5-1 and TRBJ2-2; D remains unclear. Germline lookup yields CDR1 SGHRS and CDR2 YFSETQ. CDR3 length: 15 amino acids. V lost 2 bases to trimming and J lost 4 bases, with 12 bases between them. In nucleotides, the CDR3 is TGCGCCAGCAGCTTCGTCAGTTCGGGCACCGGGGAGCTGTTTTTT. Encoded protein: CASSFVSSGTGELFF.

The rearrangement uses TRBV14 and TRBJ2-1; 10 nucleotides align to TRBD2. The V gene's germline CDR1 is SGHDN and CDR2 FVKESK. The CDR3 sequence is 18 residues long. J was trimmed by 7 bases and V by 2 bases; bases with no gene match: 14. The DNA of the CDR3 is TGTGCCAGCAGCCAATTTTCAAGGGCTAGCGGGAGAGGAAATGAGCAGTTCTTC. As protein: CASSQFSRASGRGNEQFF. The full variable domain, completed using reference TRBV14 and TRBJ2-1, is EAGVTQFPSHSVIEKGQTVTLRCDPISGHDNLYWYRRVMGKEIKFLLHFVKESKQDESGMPNNRFLAERTGGTYSTLKVQPAELEDSGVYFCASSQFSRASGRGNEQFFGPGTRLTVL.

The chain employs TRBV30 and TRBJ2-1, with 10 positions matching TRBD2. Trimming removed 3 bases from V and 5 bases from J; junction bases left unmatched: 10. Germline assignment: CDR1 GTSNPN and CDR2 SVGIG (reference sequence). This CDR3 contains 16 residues. CDR3 sequence (DNA): TGTGCCTGGAGCGCCCAACCCGGGACTAGCGACAATGAGCAGTTCTTC. This gives the protein CAWSAQPGTSDNEQFF.